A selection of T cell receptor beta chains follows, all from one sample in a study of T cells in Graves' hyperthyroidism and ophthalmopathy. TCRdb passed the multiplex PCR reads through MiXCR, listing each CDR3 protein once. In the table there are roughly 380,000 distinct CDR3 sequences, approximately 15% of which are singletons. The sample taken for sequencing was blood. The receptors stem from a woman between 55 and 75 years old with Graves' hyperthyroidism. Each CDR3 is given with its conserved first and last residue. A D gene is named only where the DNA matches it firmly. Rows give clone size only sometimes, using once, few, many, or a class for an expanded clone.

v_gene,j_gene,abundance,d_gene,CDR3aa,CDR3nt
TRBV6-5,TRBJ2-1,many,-,CASSYSRRHEQFF,TGTGCCAGCAGTTACTCGCGGCGACATGAGCAGTTCTTC
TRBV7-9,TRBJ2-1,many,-,CASSLTEGQYNEQFF,TGTGCCAGCAGCTTAACCGAAGGCCAGTACAATGAGCAGTTCTTC
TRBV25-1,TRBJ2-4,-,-,CASSDLTAGGYIQYF,TGTGCCAGCAGTGATCTGACCGCTGGGGGTTACATTCAGTACTTC
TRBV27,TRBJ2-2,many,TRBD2,CASSFSGGGELFF,TGTGCCAGCAGTTTCTCGGGGGGCGGGGAGCTGTTTTTT
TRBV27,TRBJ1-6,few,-,CASSGVLFNSPLHF,TGTGCCAGCAGTGGGGTCCTTTTTAATTCACCCCTCCACTTT
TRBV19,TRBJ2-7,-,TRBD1,CASSIEGQGAYEQYF,TGTGCCAGTAGTATAGAGGGACAGGGGGCCTACGAGCAGTACTTC
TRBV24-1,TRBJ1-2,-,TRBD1,CATSDPRTGLGYTF,TGTGCCACCAGTGATCCGAGGACAGGGCTTGGCTACACCTTC
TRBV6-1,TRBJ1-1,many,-,CASRLREGQAFF,TGTGCCAGCAGGCTTAGGGAAGGTCAGGCTTTCTTT
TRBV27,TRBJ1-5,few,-,CASRRNRDNQPQHF,TGTGCCAGCAGGCGTAACAGGGACAATCAGCCCCAGCATTTT
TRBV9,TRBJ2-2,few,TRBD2,CASSVINRTSGANTGELFF,TGTGCCAGCAGCGTAATCAACCGGACTAGCGGAGCGAACACCGGGGAGCTGTTTTTT
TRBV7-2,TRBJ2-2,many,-,CASSLVSGNTGELFF,TGTGCCAGCAGCTTAGTTTCGGGAAACACCGGGGAGCTGTTTTTT
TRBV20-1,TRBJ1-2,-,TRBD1,CSAQRGQGYGYTF,TGCAGTGCACAGAGGGGACAGGGCTATGGCTACACCTTC
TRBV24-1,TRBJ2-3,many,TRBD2,CATSDGGLAGRNTQYF,TGTGCCACCAGTGACGGGGGACTAGCGGGAAGAAATACGCAGTATTTT
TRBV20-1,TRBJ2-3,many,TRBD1,CSANGQGTDTQYF,TGCAGTGCTAATGGACAGGGAACAGATACGCAGTATTTT
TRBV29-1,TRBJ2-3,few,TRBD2,CSVAVAGGGDTQYF,TGCAGCGTTGCGGTAGCGGGAGGCGGAGATACGCAGTATTTT
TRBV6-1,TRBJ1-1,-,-,CATGRARNTEAFF,TGTGCCACTGGAAGGGCCCGGAACACTGAAGCTTTCTTT
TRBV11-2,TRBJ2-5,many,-,CASSLGSSRQETQYF,TGTGCCAGCAGCTTGGGGTCGAGTCGACAAGAGACCCAGTACTTC
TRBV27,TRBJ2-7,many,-,CASSEHGRISYEQYF,TGTGCCAGCAGTGAGCACGGACGGATCTCCTACGAGCAGTACTTC
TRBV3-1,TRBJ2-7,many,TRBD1,CASSPATGESYEQYF,TGTGCCAGCAGCCCCGCGACAGGGGAGAGCTACGAGCAGTACTTC
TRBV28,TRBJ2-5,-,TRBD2,CASSLTGGRDYETQYF,TGTGCCAGCAGTTTAACGGGCGGGAGAGACTATGAGACCCAGTACTTC